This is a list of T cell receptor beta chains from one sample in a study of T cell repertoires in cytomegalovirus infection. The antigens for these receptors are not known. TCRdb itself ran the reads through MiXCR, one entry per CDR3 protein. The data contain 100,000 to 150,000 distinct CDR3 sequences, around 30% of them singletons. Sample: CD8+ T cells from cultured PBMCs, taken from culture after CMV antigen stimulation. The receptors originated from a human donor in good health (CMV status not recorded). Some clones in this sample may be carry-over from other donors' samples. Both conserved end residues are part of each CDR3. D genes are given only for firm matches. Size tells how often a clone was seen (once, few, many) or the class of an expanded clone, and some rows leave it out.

CDR3aa: CASSLEASGQETQYF; CDR3nt: TGTGCCAGCAGCTTAGAGGCTAGCGGTCAAGAGACCCAGTACTTC; d_gene: TRBD2; j_gene: TRBJ2-5; v_gene: TRBV7-6; abundance: .
CDR3aa: CSAPGSSYNSPLHF; CDR3nt: TGCAGTGCTCCGGGGAGCTCCTATAATTCACCCCTCCACTTT; d_gene: .; j_gene: TRBJ1-6; v_gene: TRBV20-1; abundance: many
CDR3aa: CASSLQISYEQYF; CDR3nt: TGTGCCAGCAGTTTGCAGATCTCCTACGAGCAGTACTTC; d_gene: .; j_gene: TRBJ2-7; v_gene: TRBV27; abundance: many
CDR3aa: CASTSNTGELFF; CDR3nt: TGTGCCAGTACTTCGAACACCGGGGAGCTGTTTTTT; d_gene: .; j_gene: TRBJ2-2; v_gene: TRBV19; abundance: .
CDR3aa: CASSYLLGNTEAFF; CDR3nt: TGTGCCAGCAGTTACTTACTGGGGAATACTGAAGCTTTCTTT; d_gene: .; j_gene: TRBJ1-1; v_gene: TRBV6-5; abundance: few
CDR3aa: CASSPQTGDGANVLTF; CDR3nt: TGCGCCAGCAGCCCGCAAACAGGGGATGGGGCCAACGTCCTGACTTTC; d_gene: TRBD1; j_gene: TRBJ2-6; v_gene: TRBV4-1; abundance: .
CDR3aa: CSARNTASNYGYTF; CDR3nt: TGCAGTGCTAGGAACACGGCGTCTAACTATGGCTACACCTTC; d_gene: .; j_gene: TRBJ1-2; v_gene: TRBV20-1; abundance: few
CDR3aa: CASSPNGGSGANVLTF; CDR3nt: TGTGCCAGCAGCCCGAACGGGGGCTCTGGGGCCAACGTCCTGACTTTC; d_gene: .; j_gene: TRBJ2-6; v_gene: TRBV6-2/TRBV6-3; abundance: .
CDR3aa: CASSLNGIYKRPQYF; CDR3nt: TGTGCCAGCAGTTTAAACGGAATCTATAAGAGACCCCAGTACTTC; d_gene: .; j_gene: TRBJ2-5; v_gene: TRBV6-6; abundance: .
CDR3aa: CSARDVWGQASEAFF; CDR3nt: TGCAGTGCTAGAGATGTCTGGGGACAGGCCTCTGAAGCTTTCTTT; d_gene: TRBD1; j_gene: TRBJ1-1; v_gene: TRBV20-1; abundance: .
CDR3aa: CASSSSRGDPTKQYF; CDR3nt: TGTGCCAGCAGTTCCTCCCGCGGGGACCCTACAAAGCAGTACTTC; d_gene: .; j_gene: TRBJ2-7; v_gene: TRBV6-2/TRBV6-3; abundance: few
CDR3aa: CASSPIGSTQYF; CDR3nt: TGTGCCAGCAGCCCGATTGGGTCCACGCAGTACTTC; d_gene: .; j_gene: TRBJ2-7; v_gene: TRBV12-3/TRBV12-4; abundance: .
CDR3aa: CSAKVPGREIAGANVLTF; CDR3nt: TGCAGTGCTAAAGTCCCGGGCAGGGAGATTGCTGGGGCCAACGTCCTGACTTTC; d_gene: .; j_gene: TRBJ2-6; v_gene: TRBV20-1; abundance: .
CDR3aa: CASSPGGGYTEAFF; CDR3nt: TGCGCCAGCAGCCCAGGGGGGGGTTACACTGAAGCTTTCTTT; d_gene: TRBD1; j_gene: TRBJ1-1; v_gene: TRBV5-1; abundance: .
CDR3aa: CASGDRGFYEQYF; CDR3nt: TGTGCCAGCGGGGACAGGGGGTTCTACGAGCAGTACTTC; d_gene: TRBD1; j_gene: TRBJ2-7; v_gene: TRBV7-9; abundance: few
CDR3aa: CASSYSGGDLSSTDTQYF; CDR3nt: TGTGCCAGCAGTTACTCAGGCGGGGACCTGTCCAGCACAGATACGCAGTATTTT; d_gene: .; j_gene: TRBJ2-3; v_gene: TRBV6-2/TRBV6-3; abundance: .
CDR3aa: CASSRGGRSGYTF; CDR3nt: TGTGCCAGCAGCCGAGGGGGGAGGTCTGGCTACACCTTC; d_gene: .; j_gene: TRBJ1-2; v_gene: TRBV27; abundance: .
CDR3aa: CATSSETGTYEQYF; CDR3nt: TGTGCCACCAGCAGCGAAACCGGAACCTACGAGCAGTACTTC; d_gene: .; j_gene: TRBJ2-7; v_gene: TRBV15; abundance: .
CDR3aa: CASSLAYGMSNQPQHF; CDR3nt: TGCGCCAGCAGCCTAGCGTATGGGATGAGCAATCAGCCCCAGCATTTT; d_gene: .; j_gene: TRBJ1-5; v_gene: TRBV4-1; abundance: .
CDR3aa: CASGLAQGFGTDTQYF; CDR3nt: TGTGCTAGTGGTTTGGCCCAGGGTTTCGGCACAGATACGCAGTATTTT; d_gene: .; j_gene: TRBJ2-3; v_gene: TRBV12-5; abundance: few
CDR3aa: CASHPGGTPPTGTQYF; CDR3nt: TGCGCCAGCCACCCCGGGGGGACGCCCCCGACCGGGACCCAGTACTTC; d_gene: TRBD2; j_gene: TRBJ2-5; v_gene: TRBV4-1; abundance: .
CDR3aa: CASSLGGGLTYEQYF; CDR3nt: TGTGCCAGCAGTTTAGGCGGGGGGTTAACCTACGAGCAGTACTTC; d_gene: TRBD2; j_gene: TRBJ2-7; v_gene: TRBV28; abundance: .
CDR3aa: CASTAARDLNTGELFF; CDR3nt: TGTGCCAGCACCGCAGCGAGGGATTTGAACACCGGGGAGCTGTTTTTT; d_gene: .; j_gene: TRBJ2-2; v_gene: TRBV27; abundance: once
CDR3aa: CASSLDLVQAYDSGNTIYF; CDR3nt: TGTGCCAGCAGCTTAGATTTGGTGCAGGCCTACGACTCTGGAAACACCATATATTTT; d_gene: .; j_gene: TRBJ1-3; v_gene: TRBV7-2; abundance: many
CDR3aa: CASSQESLRSAGPGGTQYF; CDR3nt: TGCGCCAGCAGCCAAGAGTCCCTAAGATCAGCGGGCCCCGGGGGGACCCAGTACTTC; d_gene: .; j_gene: TRBJ2-5; v_gene: TRBV4-1; abundance: few
CDR3aa: CANSLDRFSGLSGETQYF; CDR3nt: TGTGCCAACAGCTTAGATCGATTTAGCGGGCTCTCAGGGGAGACCCAGTACTTC; d_gene: TRBD2; j_gene: TRBJ2-5; v_gene: TRBV11-2; abundance: .
CDR3aa: CASSPGLNYGYTF; CDR3nt: TGTGCCAGCAGTCCTGGACTGAACTATGGCTACACCTTC; d_gene: .; j_gene: TRBJ1-2; v_gene: TRBV6-2/TRBV6-3; abundance: many
CDR3aa: CASSQDRQHSYEQYF; CDR3nt: TGCGCCAGCAGCCAAGATAGACAGCACTCCTACGAGCAGTACTTC; d_gene: .; j_gene: TRBJ2-7; v_gene: TRBV4-1; abundance: .
CDR3aa: CASSPIYGYTF; CDR3nt: TGTGCCAGCAGTCCGATCTATGGCTACACCTTC; d_gene: .; j_gene: TRBJ1-2; v_gene: TRBV6-1; abundance: few
CDR3aa: CASSRQFLNTEAFF; CDR3nt: TGTGCCAGCAGTCGACAGTTCCTGAACACTGAAGCTTTCTTT; d_gene: .; j_gene: TRBJ1-1; v_gene: TRBV12-3/TRBV12-4; abundance: many
CDR3aa: CASSPGTSISGEKLFF; CDR3nt: TGTGCCAGCAGCCCCGGGACCTCGATATCGGGTGAAAAACTGTTTTTT; d_gene: .; j_gene: TRBJ1-4; v_gene: TRBV6-5; abundance: many
CDR3aa: CASSQVDRNEAFF; CDR3nt: TGCGCCAGCAGCCAAGTCGACAGAAATGAAGCTTTCTTT; d_gene: .; j_gene: TRBJ1-1; v_gene: TRBV4-3; abundance: .
CDR3aa: CASSPGLARGTGELFF; CDR3nt: TGTGCCAGCAGTCCAGGACTAGCAAGGGGCACCGGGGAGCTGTTTTTT; d_gene: TRBD2; j_gene: TRBJ2-2; v_gene: TRBV6-5; abundance: .
CDR3aa: CASSYFFGDYTGELFF; CDR3nt: TGTGCCAGCAGTTACTTCTTCGGGGACTACACCGGGGAGCTGTTTTTT; d_gene: .; j_gene: TRBJ2-2; v_gene: TRBV6-2/TRBV6-3; abundance: .
CDR3aa: CASSEVSGGSYNEQFF; CDR3nt: TGTGCCAGCAGTGAAGTTAGCGGGGGGTCCTACAATGAGCAGTTCTTC; d_gene: TRBD2; j_gene: TRBJ2-1; v_gene: TRBV2; abundance: .
CDR3aa: CASSLGDFYEQYF; CDR3nt: TGTGCCAGCAGCTTGGGGGACTTCTACGAGCAGTACTTC; d_gene: .; j_gene: TRBJ2-7; v_gene: TRBV7-9; abundance: .
CDR3aa: CASSDSLMNTEAFF; CDR3nt: TGTGCCAGCAGTGACAGTTTAATGAACACTGAAGCTTTCTTT; d_gene: .; j_gene: TRBJ1-1; v_gene: TRBV6-2/TRBV6-3; abundance: .
CDR3aa: CASSAQTGLSYEQYF; CDR3nt: TGCGCCAGCAGCGCCCAGACAGGGCTCTCCTACGAGCAGTACTTC; d_gene: TRBD1; j_gene: TRBJ2-7; v_gene: TRBV4-1; abundance: once
CDR3aa: CASSVVPGNTIYF; CDR3nt: TGTGCCAGCAGCGTAGTACCCGGAAACACCATATATTTT; d_gene: .; j_gene: TRBJ1-3; v_gene: TRBV9; abundance: .
CDR3aa: CASSPGYWNTEAFF; CDR3nt: TGTGCCAGCAGCCCCGGGTATTGGAACACTGAAGCTTTCTTT; d_gene: .; j_gene: TRBJ1-1; v_gene: TRBV12-3/TRBV12-4; abundance: few
CDR3aa: CASTGNTGELFF; CDR3nt: TGTGCCAGCACAGGGAACACCGGGGAGCTGTTTTTT; d_gene: .; j_gene: TRBJ2-2; v_gene: TRBV2; abundance: .
CDR3aa: CASSFLWGGAGNEQFF; CDR3nt: TGTGCCAGCAGTTTTTTATGGGGGGGGGCAGGGAATGAGCAGTTCTTC; d_gene: .; j_gene: TRBJ2-1; v_gene: TRBV27; abundance: .
CDR3aa: CASSVGLAGTDTQYF; CDR3nt: TGTGCCAGCAGCGTGGGACTAGCCGGCACAGATACGCAGTATTTT; d_gene: TRBD2; j_gene: TRBJ2-3; v_gene: TRBV7-2; abundance: few
CDR3aa: CASSLTLTRNTEAFF; CDR3nt: TGTGCCAGCAGCTTGACATTAACCCGGAACACTGAAGCTTTCTTT; d_gene: .; j_gene: TRBJ1-1; v_gene: TRBV5-6; abundance: .
CDR3aa: CASRREGGTEQFF; CDR3nt: TGTGCCAGCAGGAGGGAGGGGGGAACTGAGCAGTTCTTC; d_gene: .; j_gene: TRBJ2-1; v_gene: TRBV6-1; abundance: .
CDR3aa: CASSPGESPNAGAFF; CDR3nt: TGTGCCAGCAGCCCAGGGGAAAGTCCTAACGCGGGGGCTTTCTTT; d_gene: .; j_gene: TRBJ1-1; v_gene: TRBV7-9; abundance: few
CDR3aa: CASSLGGPYNEQFF; CDR3nt: TGTGCCAGCAGCTTGGGGGGGCCCTACAATGAGCAGTTCTTC; d_gene: .; j_gene: TRBJ2-1; v_gene: TRBV11-3; abundance: few
CDR3aa: CASRDNVNTEAFF; CDR3nt: TGTGCCAGCAGGGACAACGTAAACACTGAAGCTTTCTTT; d_gene: .; j_gene: TRBJ1-1; v_gene: TRBV12-3/TRBV12-4; abundance: many
CDR3aa: CASSYTTQDSGAFF; CDR3nt: TGTGCCAGCAGTTACACGACTCAGGATTCCGGGGCTTTCTTT; d_gene: .; j_gene: TRBJ1-1; v_gene: TRBV12-3/TRBV12-4; abundance: few
CDR3aa: CASSLGPKDRTSYEQYF; CDR3nt: TGTGCCAGCAGCTTAGGACCCAAGGACAGGACTTCCTACGAGCAGTACTTC; d_gene: TRBD1; j_gene: TRBJ2-7; v_gene: TRBV7-2; abundance: many
CDR3aa: CSAENRDRPYEQYF; CDR3nt: TGCAGTGCTGAGAACCGGGACCGGCCCTACGAGCAGTACTTC; d_gene: .; j_gene: TRBJ2-7; v_gene: TRBV20-1; abundance: .
CDR3aa: CASSFGQNTGELFF; CDR3nt: TGTGCCAGCAGTTTTGGCCAGAACACCGGGGAGCTGTTTTTT; d_gene: .; j_gene: TRBJ2-2; v_gene: TRBV6-5; abundance: few
CDR3aa: CASSLGVIYEQYF; CDR3nt: TGTGCCAGCAGCCTAGGAGTCATTTACGAGCAGTACTTC; d_gene: .; j_gene: TRBJ2-7; v_gene: TRBV11-1; abundance: few
CDR3aa: CATSRDWGTGSPSPRNEQFF; CDR3nt: TGTGCCACCAGCAGAGATTGGGGGACAGGGTCCCCCTCTCCCCGCAATGAGCAGTTCTTC; d_gene: TRBD1; j_gene: TRBJ2-1; v_gene: TRBV15; abundance: .